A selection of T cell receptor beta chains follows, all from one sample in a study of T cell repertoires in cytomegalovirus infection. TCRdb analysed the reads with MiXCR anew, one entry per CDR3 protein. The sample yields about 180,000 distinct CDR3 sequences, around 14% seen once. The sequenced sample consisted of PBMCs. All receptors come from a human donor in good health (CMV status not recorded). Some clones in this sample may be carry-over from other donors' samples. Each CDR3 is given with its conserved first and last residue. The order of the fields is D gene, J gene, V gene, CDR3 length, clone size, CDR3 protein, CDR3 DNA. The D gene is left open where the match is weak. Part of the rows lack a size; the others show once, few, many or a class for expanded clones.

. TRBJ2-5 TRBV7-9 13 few CASSSSSQETQYF TGTGCCAGCAGCTCCAGTAGTCAAGAGACCCAGTACTTC
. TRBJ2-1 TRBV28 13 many CASILFGGAEQFF TGTGCCAGCATTTTATTTGGGGGCGCGGAGCAGTTCTTC
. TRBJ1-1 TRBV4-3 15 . CASSREDSRNTEAFF TGCGCCAGCAGCCGAGAAGACAGCCGAAACACTGAAGCTTTCTTT
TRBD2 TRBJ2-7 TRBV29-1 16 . CSVELDGTSGFYEQYF TGCAGCGTTGAACTTGATGGGACTAGCGGTTTCTACGAGCAGTACTTC
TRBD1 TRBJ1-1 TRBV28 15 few CASRFRDRVNTEAFF TGTGCCAGCAGATTCCGGGACAGGGTGAACACTGAAGCTTTCTTT
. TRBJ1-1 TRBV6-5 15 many CASSYKGRPNTEAFF TGTGCCAGCAGTTACAAGGGCAGGCCCAACACTGAAGCTTTCTTT
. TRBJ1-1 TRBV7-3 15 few CASTPREGRGTEAFF TGTGCCAGCACCCCCCGAGAGGGACGGGGCACTGAAGCTTTCTTT
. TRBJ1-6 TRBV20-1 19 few CSALNPGTFLRPYNSPLHF TGCAGTGCTCTCAATCCCGGGACTTTTTTAAGGCCCTATAATTCACCCCTCCACTTT
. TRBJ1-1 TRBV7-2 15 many CASSSSPGPNTEAFF TGTGCCAGCAGCTCTTCCCCGGGACCGAACACTGAAGCTTTCTTT
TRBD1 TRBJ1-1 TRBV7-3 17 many CASSLTSSGGANTEAFF TGTGCCAGCAGCTTAACGTCGTCAGGGGGGGCGAACACTGAAGCTTTCTTT
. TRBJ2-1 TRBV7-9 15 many CASSSRDGAYNEQFF TGTGCCAGCAGCTCCAGGGACGGGGCCTACAATGAGCAGTTCTTC
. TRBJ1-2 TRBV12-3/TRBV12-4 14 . CASSPAGGNYGYTF TGTGCCAGCAGTCCGGCCGGGGGTAACTATGGCTACACCTTC
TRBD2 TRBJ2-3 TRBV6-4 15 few CASSVGGGGTDTQYF TGTGCCAGCAGTGTTGGCGGGGGGGGCACAGATACGCAGTATTTT
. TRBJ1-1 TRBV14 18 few CASSQERGTRGKGTEAFF TGTGCCAGCAGCCAAGAGAGGGGGACCAGGGGAAAAGGTACTGAAGCTTTCTTT
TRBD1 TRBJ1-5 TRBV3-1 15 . CASSHSQGSNQPQHF TGTGCCAGCAGCCATTCACAGGGGTCGAACCAGCCCCAGCATTTT
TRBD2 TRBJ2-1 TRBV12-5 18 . CASGLVIAGSSSYNEQFF TGTGCTAGTGGTTTGGTTATAGCGGGTTCGAGCTCCTACAATGAGCAGTTCTTC
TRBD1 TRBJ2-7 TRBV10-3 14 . CAISGMTGANEQYF TGTGCCATCAGTGGTATGACAGGGGCCAACGAGCAGTACTTC
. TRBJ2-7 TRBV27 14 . CASSLGGFRAEQYF TGTGCCAGCAGTTTAGGGGGGTTCCGGGCGGAGCAGTACTTC
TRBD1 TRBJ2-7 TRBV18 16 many CASSPAGTGVLYEQYF TGTGCCAGCTCACCGGCCGGGACAGGGGTCCTCTACGAGCAGTACTTC
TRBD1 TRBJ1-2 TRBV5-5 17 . CASSGRDRATVGYGYTF TGTGCCAGCAGCGGGCGGGACAGGGCGACGGTTGGCTATGGCTACACCTTC
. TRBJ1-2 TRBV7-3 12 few CASSQGVFGYTF TGTGCCAGCAGCCAGGGTGTGTTTGGCTACACCTTC
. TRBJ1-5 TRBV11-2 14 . CASSPGTQKEPQHF TGTGCCAGCAGCCCCGGGACCCAGAAGGAGCCCCAGCATTTT